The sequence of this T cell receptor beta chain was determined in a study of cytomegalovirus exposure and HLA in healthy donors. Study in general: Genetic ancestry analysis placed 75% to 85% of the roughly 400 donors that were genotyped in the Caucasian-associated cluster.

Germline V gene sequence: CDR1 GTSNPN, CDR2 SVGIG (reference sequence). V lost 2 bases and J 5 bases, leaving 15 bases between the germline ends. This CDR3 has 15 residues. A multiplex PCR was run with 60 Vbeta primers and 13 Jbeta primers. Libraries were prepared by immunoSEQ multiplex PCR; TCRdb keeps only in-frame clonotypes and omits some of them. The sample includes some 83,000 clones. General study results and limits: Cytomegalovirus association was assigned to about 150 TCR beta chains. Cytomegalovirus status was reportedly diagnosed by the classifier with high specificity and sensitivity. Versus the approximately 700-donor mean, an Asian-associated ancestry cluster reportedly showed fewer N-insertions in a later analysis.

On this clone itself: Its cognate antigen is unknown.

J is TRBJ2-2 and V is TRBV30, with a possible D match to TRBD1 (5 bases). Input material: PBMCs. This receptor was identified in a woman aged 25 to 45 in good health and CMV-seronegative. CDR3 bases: TGTGCCTGGAGTATACAGGTTTGGGTTACCGGGGAGCTGTTTTTT. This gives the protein CAWSIQVWVTGELFF.